The next 6 T cell receptor beta chains were all read from a single sample in a study of shared clonotypes between healthy human individuals. Sequencing was performed with immunoSEQ multiplex PCR; in TCRdb, only in-frame clones are kept and a portion is missing. The data show under 2.5 million clones, roughly 90% seen once. Sequencing was performed on naive CD4+ T cells from PBMCs. This sample's subset: CD45RA+ positively selected. These TCRs come from a man between 18 and 29 years old in good health. Some clones in this sample may be carry-over from other donors' samples.

This chain uses TRBV28 with TRBJ2-7, with D perhaps matching TRBD1 (6 bases). The CDR3 spans 15 residues. Trimming took off 8 bases at V and 2 bases at J, with 19 bases between the two ends. The germline CDR1 and CDR2 sequences are MDHEN and SYDVKM. Here the CDR3 DNA reads TGTGCCAGCGTGACAGGAAAGGCCTTCACCTACGAGCAGTACTTC. It codes for CASVTGKAFTYEQYF.

V is TRBV5-5 and J is TRBJ2-7, with 7 bases fitting TRBD2. There are 16 residues in the CDR3. Trimming removed 0 bases from V and 3 bases from J; junction bases left unmatched: 9. CDR1 and CDR2 from the germline V gene are SGHKS and YYEKEE (reference sequence). The CDR3 DNA follows: TGTGCCAGCAGCTTGGGACCAGGGACTACCTTCTACGAGCAGTACTTC. Residues: CASSLGPGTTFYEQYF.

The chain combines TRBV27 with TRBJ2-1; 11 bases line up with TRBD2. The CDR3 totals 14 residues. V lost 9 bases and J lost 7; bases outside the gene matches: 8. CDR1 and CDR2 from the germline V gene are MNHEY and SMNVEV (reference sequence). Here the CDR3 reads CASHSGRVGNEQFF. CDR3 DNA sequence: TGTGCCAGTCATAGCGGGAGGGTAGGGAATGAGCAGTTCTTC.

This clone was counted once. This chain connects TRBV28 to TRBJ1-5; TRBD1 might be the D (5 bases). V was pared by 3 bases and J by 13 bases, with 10 bases between. The germline V gene has CDR1 MDHEN and CDR2 SYDVKM. CDR3 length: 11 residues. CDR3 nucleotides: TGTGCCAGCAGTTTGGGGTGGGGGCAGCATTTT. Its protein product is CASSLGWGQHF.

The CDR3 loop reads CASSRGAVGSNQPQHF. In nucleotides, the CDR3 is TGCGCCAGCAGCCGAGGAGCGGTTGGGAGCAATCAGCCCCAGCATTTT. The chain links TRBV4-1 to TRBJ1-5, with D unclear. Germline loops: CDR1 MGHRA, CDR2 YSYEKL. The CDR3 spans 16 residues. Trimming took off 4 bases at V and 1 base at J, with 14 bases between the two ends.

The rearrangement links TRBV6-1 to TRBJ2-3; TRBD2 agrees at 9 bases. CDR1 MNHNS and CDR2 SASEGT come from the germline V gene. There are 17 residues in the CDR3. Unmatched junction bases numbered 6, after V lost 0 bases and J lost 2 bases. CDR3 amino acids: CASSEAIAGAFTDTQYF. The CDR3 nucleotides read TGTGCCAGCAGTGAAGCTATAGCGGGAGCTTTCACAGATACGCAGTATTTT.